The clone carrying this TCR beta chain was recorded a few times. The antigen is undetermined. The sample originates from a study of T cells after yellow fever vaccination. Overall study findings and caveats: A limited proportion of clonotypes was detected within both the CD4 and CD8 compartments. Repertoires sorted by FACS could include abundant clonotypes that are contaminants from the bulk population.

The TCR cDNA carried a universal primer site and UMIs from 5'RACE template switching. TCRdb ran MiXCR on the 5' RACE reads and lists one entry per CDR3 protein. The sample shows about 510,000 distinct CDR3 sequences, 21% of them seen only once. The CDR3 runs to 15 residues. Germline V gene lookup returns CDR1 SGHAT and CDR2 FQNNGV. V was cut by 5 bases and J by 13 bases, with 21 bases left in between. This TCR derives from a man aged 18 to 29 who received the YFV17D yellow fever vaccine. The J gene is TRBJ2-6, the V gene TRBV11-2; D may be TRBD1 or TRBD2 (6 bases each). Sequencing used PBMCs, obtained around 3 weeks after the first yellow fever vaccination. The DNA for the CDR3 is TGTGCCAGCAGCCTCCGGGGGCCTCTCCTAGAGGTCCTGACTTTC. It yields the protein CASSLRGPLLEVLTF.